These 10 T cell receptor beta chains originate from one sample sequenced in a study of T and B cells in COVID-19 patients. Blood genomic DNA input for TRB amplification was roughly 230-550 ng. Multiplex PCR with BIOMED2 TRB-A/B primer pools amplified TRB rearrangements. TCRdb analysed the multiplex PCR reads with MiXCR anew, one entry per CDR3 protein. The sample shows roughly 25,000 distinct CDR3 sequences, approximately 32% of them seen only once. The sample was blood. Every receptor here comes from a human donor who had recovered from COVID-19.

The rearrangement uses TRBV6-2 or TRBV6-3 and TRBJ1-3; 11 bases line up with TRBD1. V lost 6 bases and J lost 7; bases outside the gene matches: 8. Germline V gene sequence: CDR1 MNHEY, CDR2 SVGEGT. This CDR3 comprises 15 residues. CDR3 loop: CASRPLRDRGNTIYF. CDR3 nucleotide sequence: TGTGCCAGCAGACCCCTCCGGGACAGGGGGAACACCATATATTTT.

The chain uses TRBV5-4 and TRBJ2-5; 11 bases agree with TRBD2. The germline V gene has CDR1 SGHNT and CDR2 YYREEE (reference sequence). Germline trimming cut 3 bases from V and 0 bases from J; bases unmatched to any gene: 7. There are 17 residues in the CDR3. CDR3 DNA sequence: TGTGCCAGCAGCTCCCCGGGGACTAGCGGTTACCAAGAGACCCAGTACTTC. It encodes CASSSPGTSGYQETQYF.

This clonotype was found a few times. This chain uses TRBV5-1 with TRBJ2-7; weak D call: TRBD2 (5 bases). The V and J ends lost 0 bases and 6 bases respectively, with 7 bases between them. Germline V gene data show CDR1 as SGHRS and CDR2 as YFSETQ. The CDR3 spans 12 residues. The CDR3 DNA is TGCGCCAGCAGCTTGGCGGGGTCCGAGCAGTACTTC. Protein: CASSLAGSEQYF.

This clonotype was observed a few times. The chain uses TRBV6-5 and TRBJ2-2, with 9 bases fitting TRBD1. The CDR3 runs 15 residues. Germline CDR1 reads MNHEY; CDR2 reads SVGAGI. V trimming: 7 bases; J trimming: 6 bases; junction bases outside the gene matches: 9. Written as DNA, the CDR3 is TGTGCCAGCAAGCCGTCGACAGGGGGGTCCGGGGAGCTGTTTTTT. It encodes CASKPSTGGSGELFF.

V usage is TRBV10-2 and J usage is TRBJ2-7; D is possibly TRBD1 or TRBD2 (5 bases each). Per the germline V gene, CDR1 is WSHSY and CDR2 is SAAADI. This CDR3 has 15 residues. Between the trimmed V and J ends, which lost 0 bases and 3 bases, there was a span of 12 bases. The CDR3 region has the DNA TGCGCCAGCAGTGAGTCGTCCGGGGCCGTCTACGAGCAGTACTTC. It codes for CASSESSGAVYEQYF.

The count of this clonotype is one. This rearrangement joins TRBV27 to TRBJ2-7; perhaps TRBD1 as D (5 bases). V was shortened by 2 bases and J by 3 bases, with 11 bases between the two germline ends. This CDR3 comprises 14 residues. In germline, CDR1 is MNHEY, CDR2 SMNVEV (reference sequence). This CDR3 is CASSLGDRNYEQYF. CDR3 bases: TGTGCCAGCAGTTTAGGAGACAGAAACTACGAGCAGTACTTC.

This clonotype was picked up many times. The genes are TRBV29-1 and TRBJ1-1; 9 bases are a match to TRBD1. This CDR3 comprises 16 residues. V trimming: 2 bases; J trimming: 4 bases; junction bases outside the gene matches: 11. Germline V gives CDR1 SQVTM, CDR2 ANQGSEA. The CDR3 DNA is TGCAGCGTTGAATGGAACAGGGGGCGCGCAATCACTGAAGCTTTCTTT. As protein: CSVEWNRGRAITEAFF.

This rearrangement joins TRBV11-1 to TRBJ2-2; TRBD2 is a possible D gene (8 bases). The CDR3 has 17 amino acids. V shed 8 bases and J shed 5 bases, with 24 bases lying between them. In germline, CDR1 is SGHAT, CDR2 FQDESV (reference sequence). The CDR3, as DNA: TGTGCCAGCCGACGGGAGGGGGCCCCCGAGAATACCGGGGAGCTGTTTTTT. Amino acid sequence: CASRREGAPENTGELFF.

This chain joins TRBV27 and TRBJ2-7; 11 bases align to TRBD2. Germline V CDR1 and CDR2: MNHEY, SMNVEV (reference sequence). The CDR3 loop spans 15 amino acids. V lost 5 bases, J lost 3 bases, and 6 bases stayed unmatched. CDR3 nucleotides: TGTGCCAGCAGTCCCTCCGGACTAGCGGGCTACGAGCAGTACTTC. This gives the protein CASSPSGLAGYEQYF.

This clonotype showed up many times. CDR3 DNA sequence: TGTGCCAGCAGTTTATTCAAGTGGGAGACCCAGTACTTC. Translated, it gives CASSLFKWETQYF. The rearrangement uses TRBV27 and TRBJ2-5; no clear D gene. Trimming left V 1 base short and J 5 bases short, with 8 bases between. The germline V gene has CDR1 MNHEY and CDR2 SMNVEV (reference sequence). The CDR3 extends over 13 amino acids.